This entry lists 17 T cell receptor beta chains sequenced from one sample in a study of T cell responses to AZD1222 COVID-19 vaccine. The data were produced by immunoSEQ multiplex PCR, yet TCRdb's version contains in-frame clones alone and is incomplete. The repertoire holds roughly 120,000 clones, with about 86% as singletons. Material: peripheral blood, obtained on day 0 of AZD1222 vaccination. The receptors shown here come from an adult in good health.

This rearrangement joins TRBV19 to TRBJ2-1; TRBD1 matches 10 bases. Germline CDR1 LNHDA, CDR2 SQIVND (reference sequence). Losses at the gene ends were 6 bases for V and 6 bases for J; bases not matched to a gene: 17. This CDR3 spans 18 amino acids. The CDR3 here is CASRRIPGTGAMGNEQFF. CDR3 bases: TGTGCCAGTAGGCGCATCCCCGGGACAGGGGCGATGGGCAATGAGCAGTTCTTC.

The J gene is TRBJ1-2, the V gene TRBV5-5, with D possibly matching TRBD1 (6 bases). CDR1 SGHKS and CDR2 YYEKEE come from the germline V gene (reference sequence). Trimming removed 5 bases from V and 0 bases from J, with 14 bases in between. The CDR3 spans 15 residues. The CDR3 here is CASSFTQGANYGYTF. CDR3 DNA: TGTGCCAGCAGTTTCACACAGGGCGCTAACTATGGCTACACCTTC.

This clone was observed a handful of times. The chain joins TRBV7-8 to TRBJ2-7, with 7 bases matching TRBD2. Germline CDR1 SGHVS, CDR2 FQNEAQ. V shed 1 base, J shed 0 bases, and the junction held 3 bases outside the gene matches. CDR3 length: 15 residues. Written as DNA, the CDR3 is TGTGCCAGCAGCTTAGAAGGCGGGAGCTCCTACGAGCAGTACTTC. Translating it yields CASSLEGGSSYEQYF.

V is TRBV6-2 or TRBV6-3 and J is TRBJ1-1; tentatively, D is TRBD1 (5 bases). Looked up from germline, CDR1 is MNHEY and CDR2 is SVGEGT. V lost 6 bases to trimming and J lost 11 bases, with 25 bases between them. The CDR3 contains 15 residues. The CDR3 here is CASSPKGGRAEVAFF. In nucleotides, the CDR3 is TGTGCCAGCAGCCCAAAGGGTGGCAGGGCCGAGGTGGCTTTCTTT.

This chain uses TRBV5-1 with TRBJ2-3; 8 positions match TRBD2. Per the germline V gene, CDR1 is SGHRS and CDR2 is YFSETQ. V was clipped by 4 bases and J by 6 bases; unmatched bases: 16. This CDR3 region has 17 residues. This CDR3 is CASSPPGLENGRDTQYF. DNA of the CDR3: TGCGCCAGCAGCCCTCCGGGACTAGAGAATGGTAGGGATACGCAGTATTTT.

V is TRBV2 and J is TRBJ1-5, with TRBD1 matching 8 bases. Per the germline V gene, CDR1 is SNHLY and CDR2 is FYNNEI. Germline trimming cut 6 bases from V and 1 base from J; bases unmatched to any gene: 5. The CDR3 sequence is 15 residues long. In DNA, the CDR3 is TGTGCCAGCAGGGGGGGACAGGCAAGCAATCAGCCCCAGCATTTT. It translates to CASRGGQASNQPQHF.

J is TRBJ1-2 and V is TRBV27; D call uncertain. Deletions cut 2 bases from V and 2 bases from J, with 9 bases between. Germline V lookup: CDR1 MNHEY, CDR2 SMNVEV (reference sequence). The CDR3 consists of 14 residues. For the CDR3, the DNA is TGTGCCAGCAGTTTAGGCGGACGAAACTATGGCTACACCTTC. Its protein product is CASSLGGRNYGYTF.

This clone appeared a few times. This chain connects TRBV4-2 to TRBJ2-2; D not certain. The ends were cut back, 4 bases at V and 1 base at J, with 7 bases in the middle. The CDR3 contains 14 residues. The germline V gene has CDR1 LGHNA and CDR2 YNFKEQ. In DNA, the CDR3 is TGTGCCAGCAGCCCCCCCCGGAACACCGGGGAGCTGTTTTTT. Encoded protein: CASSPPRNTGELFF.

The chain combines TRBV3-1 (or the pseudogene TRBV3-2) with TRBJ1-3; 7 nucleotides agree with TRBD1. This CDR3 is 12 amino acids long. Trimming at V came to 6 bases and at J to 9 bases, leaving 5 bases not matched to a gene. Germline V gives CDR1 LGHDT, CDR2 YNNKEL (reference sequence). The CDR3 is CASSQGDGTIYF. CDR3 bases: TGTGCCAGCAGTCAGGGGGACGGCACCATATATTTT.

The table lists this clone with a count of one. The V and J genes are TRBV20-1 and TRBJ1-1; no definite D call. The CDR3 loop spans 11 amino acids. Germline V gene sequence: CDR1 DFQATT, CDR2 SNEGSKA (reference sequence). V lost 3 bases and J 4 bases, leaving 6 bases between the germline ends. The DNA for the CDR3 is TGCAGTGCTAGCCCCGTCACTGAAGCTTTCTTT. Its protein is CSASPVTEAFF.

This chain connects TRBV15 to TRBJ1-1, with TRBD1 as a possible D gene (5 bases). The CDR3 runs to 16 residues. V gave up 3 bases and J gave up 0 bases, with 14 bases separating them. CDR1 is LNHNV, CDR2 YYDKDF, per germline (reference sequence). In nucleotides, the CDR3 is TGTGCCACCAGCAGGACGGGCGGGGCGATGAACACTGAAGCTTTCTTT. Amino acid sequence: CATSRTGGAMNTEAFF.

V is TRBV21-1 and J is TRBJ1-2; TRBD1, the table's D call, was not compared with the DNA. TRBV21-1 is a listed pseudogene. CDR3 length: 13 residues. The CDR3 spells CASSNNRTHGYTF. CDR3 in DNA: TGTGCCAGCAGCAATAACAGGACACATGGCTACACCTTC.

This clone was seen a single time. The J gene is TRBJ1-2, the V gene TRBV4-1; TRBD1 matches 9 bases. J was trimmed by 8 bases and V by 5 bases; bases with no gene match: 6. CDR1 and CDR2 (germline): MGHRA, YSYEKL. The CDR3 consists of 13 residues. CDR3: CASSYVGTGGYTF. The CDR3 nucleotides read TGCGCCAGCAGCTACGTCGGGACAGGGGGCTACACCTTC.

The chain is built from TRBV7-2 and TRBJ2-1, with 10 bases lining up with TRBD2. This CDR3 contains 14 residues. Looked up from germline, CDR1 is SGHTA and CDR2 is FQGNSA. J gave up 7 bases and V 5 bases, and 5 bases lay outside the gene matches. The CDR3 sequence is CASSPRTSGNEQFF. In DNA form, the CDR3 reads TGTGCCAGCAGCCCCAGGACTAGCGGAAATGAGCAGTTCTTC.

This clone was picked up a small number of times. The V call is TRBV2, the J call TRBJ1-5; D is uncertain. The germline V and J ends were trimmed by 4 bases and 5 bases, with 12 bases remaining between them. Germline CDR1 SNHLY, CDR2 FYNNEI. CDR3 length: 14 residues. Written as DNA, the CDR3 is TGTGCCAGCAGTGGTTCGGGATTCGATCAGCCCCAGCATTTT. Residues: CASSGSGFDQPQHF.

V is TRBV7-9 and J is TRBJ2-2, with D maybe TRBD2 (5 bases). The CDR3 consists of 15 residues. V was shortened by 4 bases and J by 5 bases, with 14 bases between the two germline ends. Germline CDR1 SEHNR, CDR2 FQNEAQ (reference sequence). CDR3 region: CASSSTWESTGELFF. In DNA form, the CDR3 reads TGTGCCAGCAGCTCCACCTGGGAGTCTACCGGGGAGCTGTTTTTT.

The rearrangement links TRBV5-1 to TRBJ2-1, with TRBD2 as a possible D gene (5 bases). V was pared by 1 base and J by 8 bases, with 13 bases between. The CDR3 contains 14 residues. Germline assignment: CDR1 SGHRS and CDR2 YFSETQ. The CDR3 sequence is CASSLRLERDEQFF. The CDR3 nucleotides read TGCGCCAGCAGCTTGCGTTTAGAGAGGGATGAGCAGTTCTTC.